Below are 19 T cell receptor beta chains sequenced from a single sample in a study of shared clonotypes between healthy human individuals. Using immunoSEQ multiplex PCR, the repertoire was profiled, and TCRdb retains in-frame clones only, with some absent. The data show roughly 2,500,000 clones, roughly 93% seen once. Material: naive CD4+ T cells from PBMCs. Subset meaning: CD45RA+ positively selected. The receptor set was obtained from a man aged 18 to 30 in good health. Some clones in this sample may be carry-over from other donors' samples.

The chain has TRBV6-5 and TRBJ2-7; D not certain. From germline, CDR1 is MNHEY and CDR2 SVGAGI. The germline V and J ends were trimmed by 0 bases and 0 bases, with 12 bases remaining between them. The CDR3 consists of 16 residues. CDR3 coding DNA: TGTGCCAGCAGTTACTCGTACAGAATTAGCTCCTACGAGCAGTACTTC. It yields the protein CASSYSYRISSYEQYF.

This clone appeared a single time. V usage is TRBV5-8 and J usage is TRBJ1-2; D is unclear. Trimming took 6 bases from V and 6 from J, leaving 21 bases between them. The germline CDR1 and CDR2 sequences are SGHTS and YDEGEE. CDR3 length: 15 amino acids. CDR3 coding DNA: TGTGCCAGCATCCGGGCTCCGAGGTACCTCGATGGCTACACCTTC. It specifies CASIRAPRYLDGYTF.

This clone appeared a single time. CDR3 DNA: TGTGCCACCCGGACAGGGGGCGTAAACACCGGGGAGCTGTTTTTT. This gives the protein CATRTGGVNTGELFF. V is TRBV10-3 and J is TRBJ2-2, with 11 bases aligning to TRBD1. V was pared by 10 bases and J by 2 bases, with 6 bases of the junction left unmatched. This CDR3 spans 15 amino acids. Germline CDR1 is ENHRY and CDR2 is SYGVKD.

This clone has just a few counts. This chain connects TRBV5-1 to TRBJ1-1, with D possibly TRBD1 on 5 matching bases. In germline, CDR1 is SGHRS, CDR2 YFSETQ. V was clipped by 0 bases and J by 6 bases, with 15 bases between them. The CDR3 length is 15 residues. CDR3 sequence (DNA): TGCGCCAGCAGCTTGGGAGGCGGGGACGGGGCTGAAGCTTTCTTT. Protein sequence: CASSLGGGDGAEAFF.

The chain is built from TRBV16 and TRBJ1-1, with D possibly TRBD1 on 5 matching bases. The CDR3 totals 14 residues. The germline V gene has CDR1 KGHSY and CDR2 FQNENV. Trimming pared 3 bases from V and 0 bases from J, leaving 8 bases between. CDR3 DNA: TGTGCCAGCAGCCAGGGACGGTTGAACACTGAAGCTTTCTTT. It encodes CASSQGRLNTEAFF.

The chain joins TRBV19 to TRBJ1-5; 7 bases are shared with TRBD1. There are 15 residues in the CDR3. Germline V gives CDR1 LNHDA, CDR2 SQIVND (reference sequence). J lost 7 bases, V lost 1 base, and 7 bases had no gene match. The CDR3 reads CASSIGRAGGQPQHF. The CDR3 coding sequence is TGTGCCAGTAGTATAGGGAGGGCAGGGGGACAGCCCCAGCATTTT.

The rearrangement uses TRBV29-1 and TRBJ2-5, with TRBD1 matching 9 bases. CDR3 length equals 13 residues. Germline trimming cut 6 bases from V and 4 bases from J; bases unmatched to any gene: 6. The germline V gene encodes CDR1 SQVTM and CDR2 ANQGSEA. The CDR3 region is CSVATGGGETQYF. The CDR3 bases are TGCAGCGTCGCGACAGGGGGTGGAGAGACCCAGTACTTC.

A remark on this clone: The sample contains more than one DNA sequence encoding this CDR3. The V and J genes are TRBV5-1 and TRBJ1-1; D unresolved. Germline loops: CDR1 SGHRS, CDR2 YFSETQ. V was clipped by 4 bases and J by 0 bases, with 7 bases between them. The CDR3 length is 13 residues. The CDR3, as DNA: TGCGCCAGCAGCCTCCGACTGAACACTGAAGCTTTCTTT. As protein: CASSLRLNTEAFF.

The genes are TRBV28 and TRBJ1-1; D gene uncertain. CDR3 length: 13 amino acids. Germline V lookup: CDR1 MDHEN, CDR2 SYDVKM. The germline V and J ends were trimmed by 5 bases and 0 bases, with 7 bases remaining between them. The CDR3 protein is CASSITVNTEAFF. CDR3 nucleotide sequence: TGTGCCAGCAGTATAACCGTGAACACTGAAGCTTTCTTT.

Turning to this clone: Other DNA sequences in this sample translate to the same CDR3. The genes are TRBV6-6 and TRBJ2-5, with TRBD1 matching over 8 bases. The CDR3 is 14 residues long. The V gene end was trimmed by 2 bases and the J gene end by 5 bases; junction bases not matched to a gene: 4. Germline values: CDR1 MNHNY, CDR2 SVGAGI (reference sequence). CDR3 sequence: CASSYTTGGETQYF. In DNA, the CDR3 is TGTGCCAGCAGTTACACCACAGGGGGGGAGACCCAGTACTTC.

The rearrangement links TRBV6-1 to TRBJ2-1; maybe TRBD1 (6 bases). V lost 5 bases and J 5 bases, leaving 10 bases between the germline ends. Germline V lookup: CDR1 MNHNS, CDR2 SASEGT. This CDR3 has 13 amino acids. CDR3 nucleotide sequence: TGTGCCAGCAGTCGGGACAACCACAATGAGCAGTTCTTC. Protein sequence: CASSRDNHNEQFF.

On this clone: Other DNA sequences in the same sample also yield this CDR3. This chain links TRBV5-1 with TRBJ2-3; D unresolved. The CDR3 totals 13 residues. CDR1 is SGHRS, CDR2 YFSETQ, per germline. The V end lost 2 bases, the J end lost 0 bases, and 4 bases lay between the germline ends. CDR3 nucleotide sequence: TGCGCCAGCAGCTTAGGAAGCACAGATACGCAGTATTTT. This translates into CASSLGSTDTQYF.

Comment on this clone: In the same sample, other DNA sequences code for this CDR3. The CDR3 region has the DNA TGTGCCAGCAGCGCATCGACAGATACGCAGTATTTT. Amino acids: CASSASTDTQYF. The V gene is TRBV9, the J gene TRBJ2-3; no reliable D call. CDR1 is SGDLS, CDR2 YYNGEE, per germline. The CDR3 contains 12 residues. The V gene lost 3 bases and the J gene lost 3 bases, with 5 bases spanning the gap.

Details on this clone: Other DNA sequences in this sample translate to the same CDR3. The V gene is TRBV18, the J gene TRBJ1-5, with 7 bases aligning to TRBD1. There are 15 residues in the CDR3. Germline lookup yields CDR1 KGHSH and CDR2 LQKENI. The junction had 5 bases not matched to a gene; V was cut back by 3 bases and J by 3 bases. CDR3 region: CASSPPGQFNQPQHF. DNA for the CDR3: TGTGCCAGCTCACCGCCGGGACAGTTCAATCAGCCCCAGCATTTT.

This sequence joins TRBV4-3 and TRBJ1-2; D perhaps matches TRBD1 (5 bases). CDR1 LGHNA and CDR2 YSLEER come from the germline V gene. This CDR3 has 14 residues. The V end lost 3 bases, the J end lost 0 bases, and 8 bases lay between the germline ends. CDR3 residues: CASSQGLPNYGYTF. The CDR3 bases are TGCGCCAGCAGCCAGGGGCTTCCTAACTATGGCTACACCTTC.

This clone was recorded once. The chain combines TRBV5-4 with TRBJ1-1; D is unclear. The CDR3 has 15 amino acids. CDR1 is SGHNT and CDR2 is YYREEE in the germline V gene (reference sequence). Deletions cut 6 bases from V and 4 bases from J, with 19 bases between. The CDR3: CASTLSGHPGTEAFF. The CDR3 bases are TGTGCCAGCACCCTCTCCGGCCACCCGGGCACTGAAGCTTTCTTT.

The J gene is TRBJ1-1, the V gene TRBV28; D is unclear. The V gene's germline CDR1 is MDHEN and CDR2 SYDVKM. Trimming pared 2 bases from V and 11 bases from J, leaving 15 bases between. This CDR3 has 13 amino acids. The CDR3 spells CASSLQSAPRAFF. The CDR3 DNA reads as TGTGCCAGCAGTTTACAGTCGGCCCCCCGGGCTTTCTTT.

The chain uses TRBV2 and TRBJ2-1, with 11 bases lining up with TRBD2. Germline trimming cut 6 bases from V and 4 bases from J; bases unmatched to any gene: 2. The CDR3 runs to 14 residues. Germline V gene data show CDR1 as SNHLY and CDR2 as FYNNEI. The CDR3 DNA reads as TGTGCCAGCAGATCTAGCGGGAGGTACAATGAGCAGTTCTTC. It encodes CASRSSGRYNEQFF.

This chain joins TRBV19 and TRBJ2-7; 7 nucleotides line up with TRBD1. The V and J ends lost 5 bases and 1 base, in that order; junction bases with no gene match: 11. Germline V gene sequence: CDR1 LNHDA, CDR2 SQIVND (reference sequence). The CDR3 length is 16 residues. The CDR3 reads CASSLRPGTASYEQYF. CDR3 coding DNA: TGTGCCAGTAGTCTTAGACCCGGGACAGCTTCCTACGAGCAGTACTTC.